The 9 T cell receptor beta chains listed next were all sequenced from one sample in a study of blood T cell repertoires in COVID-19 (dated by TCRdb to the early 2020s). Library generation was performed with the immunoSEQ multiplex PCR assay. The immuneACCESS repertoire file appears here via TCRdb, limited to in-frame rearrangements. These files lack a portion of the clones; in checked studies, under half of the deficit traces to unresolved V genes, and the cause of the others is not known. The sample data list 310,000 or so clones, and 88% of these were observed just once. The ten largest clones represent around 11% of the sample. Sequenced input: peripheral blood. These receptors were taken from a woman aged 25 to 39 with COVID-19, enrolled during active disease.

The chain couples TRBV10-3 to TRBJ2-7, with 9 bases matching TRBD1. This CDR3 is 14 amino acids long. Germline V CDR1 and CDR2: ENHRY, SYGVKD. V lost 9 bases to trimming and J lost 4 bases; unmatched junction nucleotides: 10. CDR3 nucleotide sequence: TGTGCCATTACACCGGGACAGGGTGCTTACGAGCAGTACTTC. Its translation is CAITPGQGAYEQYF.

CDR3 amino acids: CASSLASLAGDNEQFF. The DNA of the CDR3 is TGTGCCAGCAGCTTAGCGTCGCTAGCGGGAGACAATGAGCAGTTCTTC. The J gene is TRBJ2-1, the V gene TRBV7-2, with TRBD2 identical over 10 bases. This CDR3 is built from 16 residues. V was pared by 0 bases and J by 5 bases, with 4 bases of the junction left unmatched. Germline V gene sequence: CDR1 SGHTA, CDR2 FQGNSA.

This clone came up once. This rearrangement joins TRBV3-1 (or the pseudogene TRBV3-2) to TRBJ2-7, with 7 bases identical to TRBD2. J lost 4 bases, V lost 1 base, and 7 bases had no gene match. The CDR3 loop spans 15 amino acids. Germline V CDR1 and CDR2: LGHDT, YNNKEL (reference sequence). The CDR3 DNA follows: TGTGCCAGCAGCCAAGCCTGGGGGGGAGTGTACGAGCAGTACTTC. Translating it yields CASSQAWGGVYEQYF.

The rearrangement joins TRBV24-1 to TRBJ1-2, with 9 positions matching TRBD1. The ends lost 4 bases at V and 4 bases at J; junction bases unmatched: 12. Germline V lookup: CDR1 KGHDR, CDR2 SFDVKD. The CDR3 extends over 17 amino acids. CDR3 nucleotide sequence: TGTGCCACCAGTGACGACAGGGGGTGGCGGTCCAGCTATGGCTACACCTTC. Amino acids: CATSDDRGWRSSYGYTF.

This clone was counted only a few times. This chain links TRBV18 with TRBJ1-1; D is uncertain. CDR3 size: 14 residues. Germline CDR1 KGHSH, CDR2 LQKENI. Trimming cost V 1 base and J 1 base, with 7 bases left between them. The CDR3, as DNA: TGTGCCAGCTCACCACGCAGTCCGAACACTGAAGCTTTCTTT. This sequence encodes CASSPRSPNTEAFF.

V gene TRBV19 combines with J gene TRBJ2-4; 7 bases are a match to TRBD2. V lost 5 bases and J lost 8; bases outside the gene matches: 9. The CDR3 has 14 residues. The germline gives CDR1 LNHDA, CDR2 SQIVND (reference sequence). CDR3 nucleotide sequence: TGTGCCAGTAGTCCGGGACTAACGGGAGACATTCAGTACTTC. It yields the protein CASSPGLTGDIQYF.

This clone is a singleton in its sample. V and J are TRBV20-1 and TRBJ1-5; D uncertain. V was trimmed by 3 bases and J by 3 bases, leaving 6 bases between them. This CDR3 has 12 residues. The V gene's germline CDR1 is DFQATT and CDR2 SNEGSKA (reference sequence). CDR3 DNA: TGCAGTGCTAGTAGACTCAATCAGCCCCAGCATTTT. Encoded protein: CSASRLNQPQHF.

The chain has TRBV7-9 and TRBJ1-2; the match to TRBD1 covers 7 bases. The CDR3 covers 15 residues. Germline V CDR1 and CDR2: SEHNR, FQNEAQ (reference sequence). With 2 bases clipped from V and 4 bases from J, the junction kept 7 bases outside the gene matches. CDR3 sequence (DNA): TGTGCCAGCAGCTTAAACACAGGGGAACGCTATGGCTACACCTTC. Translating it yields CASSLNTGERYGYTF.

This clone came up once. The chain combines TRBV27 with TRBJ1-1; the match to TRBD1 covers 11 bases. V lost 6 bases to trimming and J lost 5 bases; unmatched junction nucleotides: 11. The CDR3 spans 16 residues. Per the germline V gene, CDR1 is MNHEY and CDR2 is SMNVEV (reference sequence). The DNA for the CDR3 is TGTGCCAGCAGCCGTACGCCGGGACAGGGGGGAACTGAAGCTTTCTTT. This encodes CASSRTPGQGGTEAFF.